This TCR beta chain came from a study of blood T cells in healthy people across ages. Study-level results: Without sorted subsets, naive and antigen-experienced compartments could not be conclusively compared. Across the age range, TCR beta diversity per million T cells fell in a roughly linear way.

There are a few counts of this clonotype. Its antigen remains unidentified. V was pared by 1 base and J by 6 bases, with 16 bases between. This CDR3 is built from 15 residues. Germline CDR1 reads SGHAT; CDR2 reads FQNNGV. Then a second PCR, running roughly 7 to 11 cycles, was carried out with a sample-barcoded 5' primer and a J-beta primer mix. TCRdb redid the calling of the 5' RACE reads with MiXCR, one entry per CDR3 protein. The table lists over a million distinct CDR3 sequences, over 35% of them singletons. What was sequenced was blood. The rearrangement uses TRBV11-2 and TRBJ2-7; D perhaps matches TRBD2 (5 bases). The sequence derives from an older woman in good health. Here the CDR3 DNA reads TGTGCCAGCAGCTTAGCTTTGACTACCCAGGCCGAGCAGTACTTC. It specifies CASSLALTTQAEQYF. The entire variable domain, with the rest obtained from reference TRBV11-2 and TRBJ2-7, is as follows: EAGVAQSPRYKIIEKRQSVAFWCNPISGHATLYWYQQILGQGPKLLIQFQNNGVVDDSQLPKDRFSAERLKGVDSTLKIQPAKLEDSAVYLCASSLALTTQAEQYFGPGTRLTVT.